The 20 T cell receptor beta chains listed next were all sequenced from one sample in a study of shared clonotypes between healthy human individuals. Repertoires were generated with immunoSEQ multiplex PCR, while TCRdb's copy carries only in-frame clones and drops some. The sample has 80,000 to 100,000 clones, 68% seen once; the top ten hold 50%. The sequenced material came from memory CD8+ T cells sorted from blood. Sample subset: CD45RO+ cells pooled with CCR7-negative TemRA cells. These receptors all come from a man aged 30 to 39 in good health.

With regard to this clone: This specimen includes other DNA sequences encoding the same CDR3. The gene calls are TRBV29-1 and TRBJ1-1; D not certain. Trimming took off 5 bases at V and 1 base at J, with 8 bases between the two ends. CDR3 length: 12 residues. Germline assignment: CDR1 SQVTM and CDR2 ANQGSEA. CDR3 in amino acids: CSVQPGNTEAFF. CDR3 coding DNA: TGCAGCGTTCAACCGGGGAACACTGAAGCTTTCTTT.

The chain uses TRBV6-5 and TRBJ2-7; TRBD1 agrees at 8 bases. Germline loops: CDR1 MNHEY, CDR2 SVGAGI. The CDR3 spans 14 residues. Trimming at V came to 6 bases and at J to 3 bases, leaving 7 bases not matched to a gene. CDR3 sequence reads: CASSLRGRVYEQYF. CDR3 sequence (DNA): TGTGCCAGCAGCCTCAGGGGGCGCGTCTACGAGCAGTACTTC.

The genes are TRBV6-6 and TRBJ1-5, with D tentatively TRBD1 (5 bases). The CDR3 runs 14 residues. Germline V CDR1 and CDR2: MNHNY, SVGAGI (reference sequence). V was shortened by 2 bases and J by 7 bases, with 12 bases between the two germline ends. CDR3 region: CASSYAQGWQPQHF. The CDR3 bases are TGTGCCAGCAGTTACGCCCAGGGTTGGCAGCCCCAGCATTTT.

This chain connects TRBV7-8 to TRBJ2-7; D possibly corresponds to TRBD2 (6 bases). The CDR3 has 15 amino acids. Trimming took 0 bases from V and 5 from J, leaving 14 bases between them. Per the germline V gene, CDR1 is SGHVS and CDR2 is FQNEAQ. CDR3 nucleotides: TGTGCCAGCAGCTTAGCGCGGGGAGTCCTGCACGAGCAGTACTTC. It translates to CASSLARGVLHEQYF.

The CDR3 sequence: CASSSGQVTGELFF. The CDR3, as DNA: TGCGCCAGCAGTTCAGGACAGGTCACCGGGGAGCTGTTTTTT. This chain links TRBV5-1 with TRBJ2-2, with 7 bases aligning to TRBD1. The trim removed 5 bases at V and 4 bases at J, leaving 5 bases unmatched. Germline CDR1 reads SGHRS; CDR2 reads YFSETQ. The CDR3 consists of 14 residues.

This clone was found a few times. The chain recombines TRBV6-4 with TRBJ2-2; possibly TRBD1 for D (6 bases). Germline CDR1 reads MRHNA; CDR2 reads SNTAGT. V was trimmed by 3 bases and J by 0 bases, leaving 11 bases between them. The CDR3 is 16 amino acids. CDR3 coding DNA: TGTGCCAGCAGTGAAAGGGACACCCCGAACACCGGGGAGCTGTTTTTT. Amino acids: CASSERDTPNTGELFF.

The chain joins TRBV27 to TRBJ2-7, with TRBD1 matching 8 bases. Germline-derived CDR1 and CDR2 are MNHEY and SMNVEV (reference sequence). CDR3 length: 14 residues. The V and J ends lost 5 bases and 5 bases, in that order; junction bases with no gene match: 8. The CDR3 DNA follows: TGTGCCAGCAGTATAAGGACAGGGCGGAACGAGCAGTACTTC. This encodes CASSIRTGRNEQYF.

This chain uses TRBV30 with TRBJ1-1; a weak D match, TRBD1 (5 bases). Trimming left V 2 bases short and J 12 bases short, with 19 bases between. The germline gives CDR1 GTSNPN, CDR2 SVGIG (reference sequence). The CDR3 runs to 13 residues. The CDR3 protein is CAWSPGDPRASFF. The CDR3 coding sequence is TGTGCCTGGAGTCCGGGGGACCCGAGGGCATCTTTCTTT.

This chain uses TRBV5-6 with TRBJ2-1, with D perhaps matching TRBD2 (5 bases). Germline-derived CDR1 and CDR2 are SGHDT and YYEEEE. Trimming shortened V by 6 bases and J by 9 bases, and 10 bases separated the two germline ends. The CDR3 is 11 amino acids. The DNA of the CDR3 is TGTGCCAGCAAGGTTGCGGGTGAGCAGTTCTTC. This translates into CASKVAGEQFF.

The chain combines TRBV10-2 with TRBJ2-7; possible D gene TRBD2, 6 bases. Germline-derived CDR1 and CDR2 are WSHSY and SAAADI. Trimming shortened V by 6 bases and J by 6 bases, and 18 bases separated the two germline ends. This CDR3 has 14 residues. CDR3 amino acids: CASRAGWEAGEQYF. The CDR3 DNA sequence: TGCGCCAGCAGGGCCGGGTGGGAGGCGGGCGAGCAGTACTTC.

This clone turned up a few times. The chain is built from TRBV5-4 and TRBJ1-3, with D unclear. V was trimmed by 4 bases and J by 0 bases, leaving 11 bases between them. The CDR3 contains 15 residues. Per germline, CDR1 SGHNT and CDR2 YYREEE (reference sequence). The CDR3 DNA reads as TGTGCCAGCAGCAAAAGAGCCAGCTCTGGAAACACCATATATTTT. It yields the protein CASSKRASSGNTIYF. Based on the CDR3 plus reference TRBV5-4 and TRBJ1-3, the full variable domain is ETGVTQSPTHLIKTRGQQVTLRCSSQSGHNTVSWYQQALGQGPQFIFQYYREEENGRGNFPPRFSGLQFPNYSSELNVNALELDDSALYLCASSKRASSGNTIYFGEGSWLTVV.

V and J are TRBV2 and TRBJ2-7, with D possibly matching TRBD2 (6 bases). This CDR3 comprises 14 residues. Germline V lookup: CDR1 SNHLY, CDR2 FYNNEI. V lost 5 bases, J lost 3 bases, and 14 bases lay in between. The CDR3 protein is CASSRDSVYYEQYF. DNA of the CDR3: TGTGCCAGCAGTCGGGACTCAGTCTACTACGAGCAGTACTTC.

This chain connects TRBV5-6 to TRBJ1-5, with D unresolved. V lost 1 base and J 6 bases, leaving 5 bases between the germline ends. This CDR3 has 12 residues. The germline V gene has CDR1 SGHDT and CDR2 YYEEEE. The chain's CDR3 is CASSLKAQPQHF. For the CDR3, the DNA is TGTGCCAGCAGCTTGAAGGCTCAGCCCCAGCATTTT.

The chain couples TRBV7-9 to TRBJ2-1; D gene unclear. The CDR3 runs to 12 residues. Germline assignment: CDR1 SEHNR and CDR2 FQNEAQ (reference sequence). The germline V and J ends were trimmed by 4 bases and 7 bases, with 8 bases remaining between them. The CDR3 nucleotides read TGTGCCAGCAGCTCAGATTCAAATGAGCAGTTCTTC. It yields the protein CASSSDSNEQFF.

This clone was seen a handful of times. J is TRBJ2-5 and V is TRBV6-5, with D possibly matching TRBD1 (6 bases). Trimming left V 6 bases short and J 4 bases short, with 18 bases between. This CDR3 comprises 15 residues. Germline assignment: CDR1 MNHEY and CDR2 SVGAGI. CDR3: CASSRVSGGAETQYF. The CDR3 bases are TGTGCCAGCAGCCGGGTCTCTGGGGGCGCAGAGACCCAGTACTTC.

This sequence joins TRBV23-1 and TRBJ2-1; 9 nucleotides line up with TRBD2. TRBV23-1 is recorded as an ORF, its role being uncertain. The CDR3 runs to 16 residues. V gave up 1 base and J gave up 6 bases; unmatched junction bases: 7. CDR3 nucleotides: TGCGCCAGCAGTCAATTCGGCGGGAGGGCCTGCAATGAGCAGTTCTTC. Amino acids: CASSQFGGRACNEQFF.

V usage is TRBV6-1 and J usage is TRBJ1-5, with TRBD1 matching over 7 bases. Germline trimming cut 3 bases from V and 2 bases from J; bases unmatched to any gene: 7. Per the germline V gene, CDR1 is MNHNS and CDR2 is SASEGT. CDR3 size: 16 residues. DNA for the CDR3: TGTGCCAGCAGTGACAGACAGGGTATGGGCAATCAGCCCCAGCATTTT. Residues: CASSDRQGMGNQPQHF.

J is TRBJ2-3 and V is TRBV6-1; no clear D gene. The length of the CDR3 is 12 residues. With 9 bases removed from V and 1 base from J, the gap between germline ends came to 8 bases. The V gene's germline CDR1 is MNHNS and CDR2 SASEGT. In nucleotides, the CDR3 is TGTGCCAGTCGTTGGGGCACAGATACGCAGTATTTT. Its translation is CASRWGTDTQYF.

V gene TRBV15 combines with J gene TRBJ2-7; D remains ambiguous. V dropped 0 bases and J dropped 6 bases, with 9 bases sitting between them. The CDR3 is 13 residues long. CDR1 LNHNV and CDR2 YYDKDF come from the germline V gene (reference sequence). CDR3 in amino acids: CATSRDQTLEQYF. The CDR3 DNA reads TGTGCCACCAGCAGAGACCAGACACTCGAGCAGTACTTC.

In nucleotides, the CDR3 is TGTGCCAGCGCCGGGACCGCTCCCTACGAGCAGTACTTC. It specifies CASAGTAPYEQYF. The rearrangement joins TRBV25-1 to TRBJ2-7, with D perhaps matching TRBD1 or TRBD2 (5 bases each). The V gene lost 8 bases and the J gene lost 2 bases, with 13 bases spanning the gap. Per the germline V gene, CDR1 is MGHDK and CDR2 is SYGVNS. This CDR3 is built from 13 residues.